A selection of T cell receptor beta chains follows, all from one sample in a study of OX40 agonist ivuxolimab in advanced cancers. Assay: immunoSEQ multiplex PCR; the TCRdb copy retains only in-frame clones and omits some. The sample has 40,000 or so clones; about 90% are singletons. The sequencing here drew on CD4+ or CD8+ T cells sorted from blood, taken in a trial of the OX40 agonist ivuxolimab. Source of these receptors: an adult with an advanced solid tumor such as melanoma, head and neck, liver or kidney cancer. The CDR3 runs from the conserved cysteine through the conserved F or W. A D gene is named only where the DNA matches it firmly. A row's size may be missing; if present it is once, few, many or a size class.

clone_size j_call d_call v_call cdr3_nt cdr3_aa
. TRBJ1-1 . TRBV27 TGTGCCAGCAGGGCCCCAGGGGCAGGCACTGAAGCTTTCTTT CASRAPGAGTEAFF
once TRBJ2-2 . TRBV6-1 TGTGCGGTCTTTACCGGGGAGCTGTTTTTT CAVFTGELFF
. TRBJ2-6 . TRBV4-1 TGCGCCAGCAGCCAAGATGGGCCCGGGGGCAGCTCTGGGGCCAACGTCCTGACTTTC CASSQDGPGGSSGANVLTF
. TRBJ2-3 . TRBV29-1 TGCAGCCCAATTATTCCGGGAACTTCCACAGATACGCAGTATTTT CSPIIPGTSTDTQYF
. TRBJ2-1 TRBD2 TRBV6-5 TGTGCCAGTGGACTAGCGGGAGGGCGGGACGAGCAGTTCTTC CASGLAGGRDEQFF
. TRBJ2-7 . TRBV4-1 TGCGCCAGCAGCCGGCAGGGAAACTACGAGCAGTACTTC CASSRQGNYEQYF
. TRBJ1-2 . TRBV28 TGTGCCAGCAGTTTAGGGCAGGGCGCATTCTATGGCTACACCTTC CASSLGQGAFYGYTF
. TRBJ2-2 TRBD2 TRBV4-1 TGCGCCAGCAGCCACGGGACTAGCGGGAGGACCGGGGAGCTGTTTTTT CASSHGTSGRTGELFF
. TRBJ2-7 TRBD2 TRBV7-2 TGTGCCAGCAGCCCCGGACTAGCGGGAGGGCCCAGCGAGCAGTACTTC CASSPGLAGGPSEQYF
. TRBJ2-1 TRBD1 TRBV2 TGTGCCAGCTTCCGGGACAGGGACTATGAGCAGTTCTTC CASFRDRDYEQFF
. TRBJ2-7 . TRBV29-1 TGCAGCGCCCGGGACGGACCCTACGAGCAGTACTTC CSARDGPYEQYF
. TRBJ2-7 TRBD2 TRBV28 TGTGCCAGCAGTTTGATAGGCGGGAGTAGGACCCACGAGCAGTACTTC CASSLIGGSRTHEQYF
. TRBJ2-2 . TRBV2 TGTGCCAGCCACCGAAGGCTACCGAACACCGGGGAGCTGTTTTTT CASHRRLPNTGELFF
few TRBJ2-1 . TRBV29-1 TGCAGCGTTGTTGGGGAAGTCGGGACGGAAGTCGATGAGCAGTTCTTC CSVVGEVGTEVDEQFF
. TRBJ1-4 . TRBV6-5 TGTGCCAGCCTGAGGCGGGGCGACCTTAATGAAAAACTGTTTTTT CASLRRGDLNEKLFF
. TRBJ2-7 TRBD1 TRBV29-1 TGCAGCGTCGCAGGGGGCCGGTACGAGCAGTACTTC CSVAGGRYEQYF
once TRBJ2-7 . TRBV7-3 TGTGCCAGCAGCTTAGGTCCCGGTTCCGAGCAGTACTTC CASSLGPGSEQYF
. TRBJ2-3 TRBD2 TRBV9 TGTGCCAGCAGCGTAGGAGGCGGGAGGATGAAAGATACGCAGTATTTT CASSVGGGRMKDTQYF
. TRBJ2-7 . TRBV27 TGTGCCAGCAGTTTACAGGGTGGGTACGAGCAGTACTTC CASSLQGGYEQYF
. TRBJ2-2 TRBD1 TRBV7-9 TGTGCCAGCAGCTCACTCCGGGACAGGGGGCCGAACACCGGGGAGCTGTTTTTT CASSSLRDRGPNTGELFF
once TRBJ1-1 . TRBV6-5 TGTGCCAGCATCCAGGTTCCCTTGGACACTGAAGCTTTCTTT CASIQVPLDTEAFF
. TRBJ2-7 . TRBV11-2 TGTGCCAGCAGCTCACCGGACACATTAACCTCCTACGAGCAGTACTTC CASSSPDTLTSYEQYF
. TRBJ2-1 TRBD2 TRBV7-3 TGTGCCGACCAGCGGGAGGGCTATCTCTACGGTGAGCAGTTCTTC CADQREGYLYGEQFF
. TRBJ1-5 TRBD1 TRBV4-1 TGCGCCAGCAGCCAAGCTTTGACAGGGGATCAGCCCCAGCATTTT CASSQALTGDQPQHF
. TRBJ2-5 . TRBV29-1 TGCAGCGTTGGACTCTCACAAGAGACCCAGTACTTC CSVGLSQETQYF
. TRBJ2-3 TRBD2 TRBV7-6 TGTGCCAGCAGGGAGAGCGGGACCACAGATACGCAGTATTTT CASRESGTTDTQYF
once TRBJ2-7 TRBD1 TRBV25-1 TGTGCCAGCAGTGAAATCCGGGACAGCCTATTCCACGAGCAGTACTTC CASSEIRDSLFHEQYF
few TRBJ2-5 . TRBV11-3 TGTGCCAGCAGCTTCCCACAGGAGACCCAGTACTTC CASSFPQETQYF
. TRBJ2-7 . TRBV12-2 TGTGCAAGTCGCTTTTCTAGCGGGGGATCCTACGAGCAGTACTTC CASRFSSGGSYEQYF
. TRBJ2-2 TRBD2 TRBV9 TGTGCCAGCAATTCCGGGGGGGCCGGGGAGCTGTTTTTT CASNSGGAGELFF
. TRBJ2-5 TRBD2 TRBV6-1 TGTGCCAGCAGTGAGGCTAGCGGGGGTCAAGAGACCCAGTACTTC CASSEASGGQETQYF
. TRBJ2-2 TRBD2 TRBV19 TGTGCCAGTAGTACAGGGACTAGCGGGGCTTTGAACACCGGGGAGCTGTTTTTT CASSTGTSGALNTGELFF
. TRBJ1-1 TRBD1 TRBV10-3 TGTGCCATCAGTGAGCCGGCAGGGGGTGAAGCTTTCTTT CAISEPAGGEAFF
once TRBJ2-7 . TRBV1 TGCACCAGCAGCCAAGTACTTCCTAACGAGCAGTACTTC CTSSQVLPNEQYF
. TRBJ1-2 . TRBV10-3 TGTGCCATCAGTGAGCAGGGGTTCGTTTTGAGTGGCTACACCTTC CAISEQGFVLSGYTF
once TRBJ2-1 TRBD2 TRBV19 TGTGCCAGTAGTATACTAGCGGGAGATGGCAATGAGCAGTTCTTC CASSILAGDGNEQFF
. TRBJ2-2 TRBD1 TRBV13 TGTGCCAGCAGCTTATTTTCCGGGACAGGCTTCATTGGGGAGCTGTTTTTT CASSLFSGTGFIGELFF
. TRBJ2-3 . TRBV28 TGTGCCAGCAGTTTGATTAGACAGTCAGATACGCAGTATTTT CASSLIRQSDTQYF
. TRBJ1-1 . TRBV13 TGTGCCAGCAGCTTAAGCCGCGGGGGGGAGATGGCTTTCTTT CASSLSRGGEMAFF
. TRBJ1-2 TRBD1 TRBV9 TGTGCCAGCAGCGCAGGGGGCGCTTACTATGGCTACACCTTC CASSAGGAYYGYTF
once TRBJ1-5 . TRBV2 TGTGCCAGCAGTGACAATCCGGTGGGGAATCAGCCCCAGCATTTT CASSDNPVGNQPQHF
. TRBJ2-1 . TRBV19 TGTGCCAGTATAAGCGGCTACAATGAGCAGTTCTTC CASISGYNEQFF
. TRBJ1-5 . TRBV19 TGTGCCAGTAGTCCTCGACCCCTGGAGCCCAATCAGCCCCAGCATTTT CASSPRPLEPNQPQHF
. TRBJ2-1 TRBD2 TRBV14 TGTGCCAGCAGCCGCTGGACTAGCGGCTACAATGAGCAGTTCTTC CASSRWTSGYNEQFF
once TRBJ2-7 . TRBV5-6 TGTGCCAGCAGCACAGGGGAGGTGATTTACGAGCAGTACTTC CASSTGEVIYEQYF
. TRBJ2-5 TRBD2 TRBV9 TGTGCCAGCAGCCCACCCGGGGGGGAGACCCAGTACTTC CASSPPGGETQYF
once TRBJ1-1 . TRBV28 TGTGCCAGCAGTTTCCGGGGGGTAAGAACTGAAGCTTTCTTT CASSFRGVRTEAFF
. TRBJ1-1 . TRBV4-2 TGTGCCAGCAGCCAAGGCCTAGAAGCTTTCTTT CASSQGLEAFF
. TRBJ2-5 . TRBV19 TGTGCCAGTAGTATAGCGGCGGGACTGCCCGAGGAGACCCAGTACTTC CASSIAAGLPEETQYF
. TRBJ2-1 TRBD2 TRBV28 TGTGCCAGCACTACTCTAGCGGGAGACGTCTACAATGAGCAGTTCTTC CASTTLAGDVYNEQFF
. TRBJ1-5 . TRBV15 TGTGCCACCAGCAGAGATCAAGGTGCAGGGCCTCCGTACTTTTATCAGCCCCAGCATTTT CATSRDQGAGPPYFYQPQHF
. TRBJ2-1 . TRBV6-6 TGTGCCAGCAGCAACGTAGGGCTAGTCGACAATGAGCAGTTCTTC CASSNVGLVDNEQFF
once TRBJ1-1 . TRBV9 TGTGCCAGCAGCGCCCCCCCCCTCAAGACGAACACTGAAGCTTTCTTT CASSAPPLKTNTEAFF
. TRBJ2-7 . TRBV11-2 TGTGCCAGCAGCTTAGGGGTACCGGGCCCCTCTTACGAGCAGTACTTC CASSLGVPGPSYEQYF
few TRBJ2-5 TRBD1 TRBV9 TGTGCCAGCAGCCTCAGGGGGATGGAAGAGACCCAGTACTTC CASSLRGMEETQYF